This TCR beta chain comes out of a study of blood T cell repertoires in COVID-19. Across the whole study: Sites in the United States, Italy and Spain provided acute and convalescent COVID-19 samples. In each case, the material was cDNA or gDNA derived from T cells, B-cell-depleted T cells, or PBMCs.

This clone is a singleton in its sample. V was trimmed by 5 bases and J by 2 bases, leaving 10 bases between them. Germline assignment: CDR1 LNHDA and CDR2 SQIVND (reference sequence). The length of the CDR3 is 13 residues. The table came from immunoSEQ multiplex PCR; TCRdb's copy has only in-frame clones and leaves some out. This table has tens of thousands of clones, approximately 85% appearing once. The J gene is TRBJ2-7, the V gene TRBV19; tentative D call: TRBD2 (5 bases). The source is a human donor in a cohort sampled during active COVID-19. The sequencing input was peripheral blood. The CDR3 sequence: CASSSGLTYEQYF. DNA of the CDR3: TGTGCCAGTAGTTCGGGGTTAACCTACGAGCAGTACTTC. The full variable domain, with the rest looked up from reference TRBV19 and TRBJ2-7, is DGGITQSPKYLFRKEGQNVTLSCEQNLNHDAMYWYRQDPGQGLRLIYYSQIVNDFQKGDIAEGYSVSREKKESFPLTVTSAQKNPTAFYLCASSSGLTYEQYFGPGTRLTVT.